The 4 T cell receptor beta chains reported below all come from one sample, sequenced in a study of blood T cell repertoires in COVID-19. Method: immunoSEQ multiplex PCR; TCRdb's copy keeps in-frame clones and lacks some. The profile shows about 140,000 clones, around 80% of them singletons. Sequenced material: peripheral blood. The receptor source for this set is a woman in her fifties or sixties with acute or convalescent COVID-19.

The chain joins TRBV11-2 to TRBJ2-7, with 9 positions matching TRBD2. Per germline, CDR1 SGHAT and CDR2 FQNNGV. CDR3 size: 14 residues. J was trimmed by 7 bases and V by 3 bases; bases with no gene match: 7. DNA for the CDR3: TGTGCCAGCAGCTTCCAGCGGGAGGTCGGGGAGCAGTACTTC. Protein: CASSFQREVGEQYF.

The chain recombines TRBV4-1 with TRBJ1-5; possible D gene TRBD1, 6 bases. The V end was cut by 4 bases, the J end by 6 bases, with 13 bases between. Germline values: CDR1 MGHRA, CDR2 YSYEKL. The CDR3 has 14 residues. The CDR3 region is CASSPVGGLQPQHF. CDR3 bases: TGCGCCAGCAGCCCCGTGGGGGGGCTTCAGCCCCAGCATTTT.

The gene calls are TRBV4-1 and TRBJ1-4; tentatively, D is TRBD1 (5 bases). This CDR3 has 16 amino acids. Trimming pared 0 bases from V and 5 bases from J, leaving 13 bases between. Germline V gives CDR1 MGHRA, CDR2 YSYEKL. CDR3 DNA: TGCGCCAGCAGCCAAGATTTTTGGGGGGTCAATGAAAAACTGTTTTTT. Translated, it gives CASSQDFWGVNEKLFF.

The chain uses TRBV30 and TRBJ2-7, with TRBD1 identical over 8 bases. The CDR3 has 13 residues. The V and J ends lost 2 bases and 4 bases, in that order; junction bases with no gene match: 4. CDR1 and CDR2 from the germline V gene are GTSNPN and SVGIG (reference sequence). This CDR3 is CAWSLDRGYEQYF. The CDR3, as DNA: TGTGCCTGGAGTCTAGACAGGGGATACGAGCAGTACTTC.